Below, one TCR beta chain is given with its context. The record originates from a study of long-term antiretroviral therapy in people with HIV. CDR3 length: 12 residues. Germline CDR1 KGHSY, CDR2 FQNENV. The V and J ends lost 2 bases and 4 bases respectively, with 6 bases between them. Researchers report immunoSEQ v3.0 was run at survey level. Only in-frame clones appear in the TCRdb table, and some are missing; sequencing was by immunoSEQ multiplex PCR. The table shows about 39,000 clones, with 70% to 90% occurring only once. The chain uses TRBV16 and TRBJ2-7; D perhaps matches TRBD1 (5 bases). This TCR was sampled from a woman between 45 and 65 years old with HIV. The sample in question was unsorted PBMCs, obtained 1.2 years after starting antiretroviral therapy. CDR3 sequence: CASSQDRYEQYF. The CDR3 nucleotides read TGTGCCAGCAGCCAAGACAGATACGAGCAGTACTTC.